Shown below are 11 T cell receptor beta chains from a single sample sequenced in a study of response to subunit inactivated influenza vaccine. TCRdb processed the RT-PCR reads anew with MiXCR; each CDR3 protein has one entry. This repertoire shows 200,000 to 250,000 distinct CDR3 sequences, 9% to 15% found once; its top ten account for under 10%. Sequences were derived from non-naive T cells sorted from PBMCs, sampled 14 to 15 days before vaccination. The receptors originated from a man aged 50 or older who received an inactivated influenza vaccine.

This clonotype was seen at least ten times. The J gene is TRBJ2-7, the V gene TRBV29-1; 8 bases are shared with TRBD2. Germline lookup yields CDR1 SQVTM and CDR2 ANQGSEA. CDR3 size: 13 residues. J was trimmed by 5 bases and V by 3 bases; bases with no gene match: 6. CDR3 sequence reads: CSVDGAGVHEQYF. CDR3 nucleotide sequence: TGCAGCGTTGATGGAGCGGGAGTCCACGAGCAGTACTTC.

This clonotype appeared a few times. This chain joins TRBV7-2 and TRBJ2-2, with TRBD2 matching over 13 bases. Unmatched junction bases numbered 6, after V lost 1 base and J lost 7 bases. Germline V lookup: CDR1 SGHTA, CDR2 FQGNSA. This CDR3 has 17 residues. This chain's CDR3 is CASSLGTSGRLGGELFF. The CDR3 DNA reads as TGTGCCAGCAGCTTAGGGACTAGCGGGAGACTGGGCGGGGAGCTGTTTTTT.

The chain carries TRBV7-6 and TRBJ1-6; D unclear. CDR3 length equals 14 residues. The ends were cut back, 5 bases at V and 7 bases at J, with 12 bases in the middle. The V gene's germline CDR1 is SGHVS and CDR2 FNYEAQ. CDR3 DNA: TGTGCCAGCAGCCCAGGACGGTCAAATTCACCCCTCCACTTT. This sequence encodes CASSPGRSNSPLHF.

The table lists this clonotype with a few counts. This chain uses TRBV18 with TRBJ1-5, with TRBD1 as a possible D gene (6 bases). CDR1 and CDR2 from the germline V gene are KGHSH and LQKENI. V lost 6 bases, J lost 2 bases, and 17 bases lay in between. CDR3 length: 16 residues. The CDR3 coding sequence is TGTGCCAGCTCCCCCAACAGGGAGTGGGGCAATCAGCCCCAGCATTTT. This gives the protein CASSPNREWGNQPQHF.

The CDR3 is CAISPTQRAADEKLFF. The CDR3, as DNA: TGTGCCATCAGCCCTACCCAGAGAGCCGCGGATGAAAAACTGTTTTTT. The rearrangement uses TRBV10-3 and TRBJ1-4; D remains ambiguous. The CDR3 extends over 16 amino acids. V lost 6 bases and J 6 bases, leaving 20 bases between the germline ends. Germline V CDR1 and CDR2: ENHRY, SYGVKD.

This clonotype was picked up many times. The chain carries TRBV27 and TRBJ1-5; D might be TRBD1 (5 bases). Germline V CDR1 and CDR2: MNHEY, SMNVEV (reference sequence). The V end was cut by 6 bases, the J end by 1 base, with 13 bases between. The CDR3 is 15 amino acids. CDR3 bases: TGTGCCAGCAGCCAAGGGGCAGCCAGCAATCAGCCCCAGCATTTT. Amino acid sequence: CASSQGAASNQPQHF.

The chain couples TRBV7-9 to TRBJ2-5, with a weak D call TRBD1 (6 bases). Between the trimmed V and J ends, which lost 1 base and 3 bases, there was a span of 12 bases. CDR3 length equals 15 residues. The germline V gene encodes CDR1 SEHNR and CDR2 FQNEAQ (reference sequence). The CDR3 loop is CASSLVRDTKETQYF. Written as DNA, the CDR3 is TGTGCCAGCAGCTTAGTTAGGGACACGAAAGAGACCCAGTACTTC.

This chain connects TRBV27 to TRBJ2-3; the match to TRBD2 covers 10 bases. CDR3 length: 19 amino acids. Trimming at V came to 5 bases and at J to 3 bases, leaving 17 bases not matched to a gene. Germline CDR1 reads MNHEY; CDR2 reads SMNVEV (reference sequence). CDR3 bases: TGTGCCAGCAGTCCCCGAGGATGGCAGCGGGGGGGCGGGACAGATACGCAGTATTTT. Its protein is CASSPRGWQRGGGTDTQYF.

This clonotype was detected a few times. This sequence joins TRBV28 and TRBJ2-1, with 10 bases that match TRBD2. Trimming cost V 5 bases and J 9 bases; bases outside gene matches: 13. The CDR3 totals 16 residues. The germline V gene has CDR1 MDHEN and CDR2 SYDVKM. The CDR3 nucleotides read TGTGCCAGCAGTCCTACCAGGGCTAGCGGGAGATCTGAGCAGTTCTTC. Translated, it gives CASSPTRASGRSEQFF.

This clonotype was seen many times. V usage is TRBV24-1 and J usage is TRBJ2-1, with TRBD2 identical over 10 bases. The germline CDR1 and CDR2 sequences are KGHDR and SFDVKD. Trimming removed 1 base from V and 4 bases from J; junction bases left unmatched: 9. There are 18 residues in the CDR3. CDR3 protein: CATSDFDRAGGPYNEQFF. The CDR3 nucleotides read TGTGCCACCAGTGATTTCGATCGAGCGGGAGGGCCTTACAATGAGCAGTTCTTC.

This clonotype has ten or more counts. The chain links TRBV29-1 to TRBJ2-7; 9 bases agree with TRBD1. This CDR3 has 15 residues. Per the germline V gene, CDR1 is SQVTM and CDR2 is ANQGSEA. The V and J ends lost 5 bases and 0 bases, in that order; junction bases with no gene match: 8. In DNA, the CDR3 is TGCAGCGTTCTAACAGGGGGCCCCCTCTCCTACGAGCAGTACTTC. Amino acid sequence: CSVLTGGPLSYEQYF.